Listed below are T cell receptor beta chains from one sample, sequenced in a study of human T cells and chemical hapten exposure. TCRdb analysed the RACE reads with MiXCR anew, one entry per CDR3 protein. The sample shows about 84,000 distinct CDR3 sequences, roughly a tenth of them seen only once. This specimen consisted of whole blood, obtained in connection with sensitization to the hapten diphenylcyclopropenone (DPC). The receptor source for this set is a woman between 50 and 59 years old with alopecia areata. Some clones in this sample may be carry-over from other donors' samples. Each CDR3 is given with its conserved first and last residue. A D gene is named only where the DNA matches it firmly. Clone size appears in some rows only: once, few, many, or a class for an expanded clone.

J gene | D gene | V gene | clone size | CDR3 protein | CDR3 DNA
TRBJ1-6 | - | TRBV5-5 | many | CASSLGSENSPLHF | TGTGCCAGCAGCTTAGGGTCGGAGAATTCACCCCTCCACTTT
TRBJ2-7 | TRBD1 | TRBV5-1 | many | CASSFSTGPYEQYF | TGCGCCAGCAGCTTTTCGACAGGGCCTTACGAGCAGTACTTC
TRBJ2-3 | - | TRBV27 | - | CASSSVQGREDTQYF | TGTGCCAGCAGTTCCGTGCAGGGTAGAGAAGATACGCAGTATTTT
TRBJ2-7 | TRBD2 | TRBV7-9 | many | CASIRFGVAGGEQYF | TGTGCCAGCATCCGGTTTGGGGTAGCGGGAGGGGAGCAGTACTTC
TRBJ2-5 | - | TRBV5-1 | few | CASSLAAGIETQYF | TGCGCCAGCAGCTTGGCGGCGGGAATAGAGACCCAGTACTTC
TRBJ1-6 | TRBD1 | TRBV5-4 | - | CASSGDRDNSPLHF | TGTGCCAGCAGCGGGGACAGGGATAATTCACCCCTCCACTTT
TRBJ2-7 | - | TRBV12-3/TRBV12-4 | many | CASSLVGGLSYEQYF | TGTGCCAGCAGTTTAGTCGGTGGATTGTCCTACGAGCAGTACTTC
TRBJ2-7 | - | TRBV19 | many | CASRPTGRRYEQYF | TGTGCCAGTAGACCGACAGGGAGGCGCTACGAGCAGTACTTC
TRBJ1-1 | - | TRBV3-1 | many | CASSTEVFTEAFF | TGTGCCAGCAGCACGGAAGTTTTCACTGAAGCTTTCTTT
TRBJ2-2 | - | TRBV2 | many | CASRAGTNTGELFF | TGTGCCAGCAGGGCGGGAACGAACACCGGGGAGCTGTTTTTT
TRBJ2-2 | - | TRBV5-1 | - | CASSRASGPPAGELFF | TGCGCCAGCAGCCGAGCCTCCGGCCCCCCCGCCGGGGAGCTGTTTTTT
TRBJ2-7 | TRBD2 | TRBV7-9 | - | CASSLASGVWEQYF | TGTGCCAGCAGCTTGGCGAGCGGGGTTTGGGAGCAGTACTTC
TRBJ2-7 | TRBD1 | TRBV18 | few | CASSPTTGGSYEQYF | TGTGCCAGCTCACCAACAACAGGGGGTTCCTACGAGCAGTACTTC
TRBJ2-1 | TRBD2 | TRBV30 | few | CAWSAGTSGPNEQFF | TGTGCCTGGAGTGCCGGGACTAGCGGACCCAATGAGCAGTTCTTC
TRBJ2-3 | - | TRBV4-2 | many | CASSLNSGGYTDTQYF | TGTGCCAGCAGCCTTAATAGCGGCGGGTACACAGATACGCAGTATTTT
TRBJ2-1 | TRBD2 | TRBV7-3 | - | CASSLAGGFNEQFF | TGTGCCAGCAGCTTGGCGGGAGGCTTCAATGAGCAGTTCTTC
TRBJ1-2 | - | TRBV5-4 | - | CASSSPNRRSEGYTF | TGTGCCAGCAGCTCCCCGAACAGAAGGTCGGAGGGCTACACCTTC
TRBJ1-3 | - | TRBV9 | many | CASSGRQTLSGNTIYF | TGTGCCAGCAGCGGTCGACAAACCCTCTCTGGAAACACCATATATTTT
TRBJ2-3 | - | TRBV7-3 | few | CASSLSPRPDTQYF | TGTGCCAGCAGCTTAAGTCCCCGGCCAGATACGCAGTATTTT
TRBJ1-2 | TRBD1 | TRBV28 | few | CATTLDRVGYGYTF | TGTGCTACCACCTTAGACAGGGTCGGCTATGGCTACACCTTC
TRBJ1-3 | - | TRBV2 | few | CASSAASSGRSGNTIYF | TGTGCCAGCAGTGCCGCGAGTTCAGGGCGCTCTGGAAACACCATATATTTT
TRBJ2-5 | - | TRBV7-8 | few | CASSATAETQYF | TGTGCCAGCAGCGCTACAGCGGAGACCCAGTACTTC
TRBJ2-7 | TRBD2 | TRBV11-3 | many | CASSLSSGSMQYF | TGTGCCAGCAGCCTTTCTAGCGGGAGTATGCAGTACTTC
TRBJ2-1 | - | TRBV7-8 | many | CASSLVTGWNEQFF | TGTGCCAGCAGCTTAGTTACAGGGTGGAATGAGCAGTTCTTC
TRBJ2-5 | - | TRBV3-1 | many | CASSFTGQRETQYF | TGTGCCAGCAGCTTCACAGGGCAGAGGGAGACCCAGTACTTC
TRBJ2-2 | - | TRBV29-1 | many | CSVAQGGRVTGELFF | TGCAGCGTTGCTCAGGGGGGGCGCGTCACCGGGGAGCTGTTTTTT
TRBJ1-6 | - | TRBV28 | many | CASSPPIGSPLHF | TGTGCCAGCAGTCCCCCTATTGGTTCACCCCTCCACTTT
TRBJ1-1 | TRBD1 | TRBV29-1 | many | CSVGGTGSPFF | TGCAGCGTTGGAGGGACAGGGTCGCCTTTCTTT
TRBJ1-2 | - | TRBV6-6 | many | CASSYSSDGYTF | TGTGCCAGCAGTTACTCGAGCGATGGCTACACCTTC
TRBJ2-7 | TRBD2 | TRBV6-5 | - | CASSLPGLAGGEYF | TGTGCCAGCAGTTTACCGGGACTAGCGGGAGGGGAGTACTTC
TRBJ2-2 | TRBD2 | TRBV5-8 | many | CASSRGLAANTGELFF | TGTGCCAGCAGCCGTGGACTAGCGGCGAACACCGGGGAGCTGTTTTTT
TRBJ2-5 | TRBD2 | TRBV20-1 | many | CSPNTQGVVVGGFQETQYF | TGCAGTCCAAATACCCAAGGGGTCGTCGTGGGAGGGTTCCAAGAGACCCAGTACTTC
TRBJ2-7 | TRBD1 | TRBV27 | - | CASSPTGSPYEQYF | TGTGCCAGCAGCCCGACAGGGTCCCCTTACGAGCAGTACTTC
TRBJ1-5 | - | TRBV19 | many | CASSIAGGPNQPQHF | TGTGCCAGTAGTATAGCTGGGGGGCCCAATCAGCCCCAGCATTTT
TRBJ2-7 | TRBD2 | TRBV7-3 | - | CASSPEAGGSYEQYF | TGTGCCAGCAGCCCGGAAGCGGGGGGCTCCTACGAGCAGTACTTC
TRBJ2-7 | - | TRBV6-2/TRBV6-3 | - | CASSPRGRLSYEQYF | TGTGCCAGCAGTCCTAGGGGGAGGCTCTCCTACGAGCAGTACTTC
TRBJ2-2 | - | TRBV30 | few | CAWSPGQNTGELFF | TGTGCCTGGAGTCCAGGACAGAACACCGGGGAGCTGTTTTTT
TRBJ1-1 | - | TRBV4-3 | many | CASSQEGDTEAFF | TGCGCCAGCAGCCAAGAAGGGGACACTGAAGCTTTCTTT
TRBJ1-6 | - | TRBV7-3 | - | CASSPGSINSPLHF | TGTGCCAGCAGCCCGGGGTCTATTAATTCACCCCTCCACTTT
TRBJ2-1 | TRBD2 | TRBV4-2 | - | CASSQDGRDEQFF | TGTGCCAGCAGCCAAGATGGGAGGGATGAGCAGTTCTTC
TRBJ1-1 | - | TRBV6-2/TRBV6-3 | - | CATIRDEAGRRNTEAFF | TGTGCCACCATTAGGGATGAGGCAGGGAGGAGGAACACTGAAGCTTTCTTT
TRBJ2-1 | - | TRBV9 | many | CASSVGGLKYNEQFF | TGTGCCAGCAGCGTTGGGGGCCTGAAATACAATGAGCAGTTCTTC
TRBJ2-5 | TRBD2 | TRBV7-6 | many | CASSLEASGIGETQYF | TGTGCCAGCAGCTTAGAGGCTAGCGGGATTGGGGAGACCCAGTACTTC
TRBJ1-1 | TRBD1 | TRBV7-8 | many | CASSLGQGQVEPFF | TGTGCCAGCAGCTTAGGACAGGGGCAGGTTGAACCTTTCTTT
TRBJ2-1 | - | TRBV4-2 | few | CASSQLGSSGNEQFF | TGTGCCAGCAGCCAGCTAGGGAGTAGCGGCAATGAGCAGTTCTTC
TRBJ2-7 | TRBD1 | TRBV28 | - | CASRTGGKNEQYF | TGTGCCAGCAGGACAGGGGGGAAGAACGAGCAGTACTTC
TRBJ2-3 | - | TRBV10-3 | many | CAISEVAEGTDTQYF | TGTGCCATCAGTGAGGTAGCGGAAGGCACAGATACGCAGTATTTT
TRBJ2-7 | - | TRBV30 | few | CAWRPGLSSYEQYF | TGTGCCTGGAGACCGGGACTTAGCTCCTACGAGCAGTACTTC
TRBJ1-5 | - | TRBV18 | - | CASSRGTGPLHAQHF | TGTGCCAGCTCTCGCGGGACGGGACCACTGCATGCCCAGCATTTT
TRBJ2-2 | - | TRBV7-9 | - | CASTSPTGNTGELFF | TGTGCCAGCACCTCCCCGACAGGGAACACCGGGGAGCTGTTTTTT
TRBJ2-2 | - | TRBV5-4 | many | CASRTRGGGNTGELFF | TGTGCCAGCAGAACCCGAGGGGGAGGGAACACCGGGGAGCTGTTTTTT